The T cell receptor beta chain described here comes from a study of T cell clonality in common variable immunodeficiency. The CDR3 length is 16 residues. Germline CDR1 and CDR2: LNHDA and SQIVND (reference sequence). Trimming at V came to 5 bases and at J to 0 bases, leaving 7 bases not matched to a gene. This clone has at least ten counts. Its antigen is as yet unknown. Coverage ceases 3 residues before the CDR3 finishes, and the germline J gene fills in the end. Whole-study findings and limits: What drives increased CVID clonality needs T cell subpopulation sequencing.

Equal genomic DNA amounts from CVID and control samples were sequenced. Some clones are missing from TCRdb's copy, which holds only in-frame ones; the method was immunoSEQ multiplex PCR. The sample has some 60,000 clones, none seen only once. The sequence was collected from a person between 18 and 75 years old in good health. The chain uses TRBV19 and TRBJ2-7; 10 bases fit TRBD2. The sequencing sample was made of peripheral blood mononuclear cells. Partial CDR3 DNA: TGTGCCAGTAGTTCGCGGACTAGCGGAAGCTCCTACGAG. Protein sequence: CASSSRTSGSSYE. The complete CDR3 sequence is CASSSRTSGSSYEQYF.